This T cell receptor (beta chain) was recorded in a study of blood T cell repertoires in COVID-19 (dated by TCRdb to the early 2020s). Describing the broader study: Samples from collaborators originated in the United States, Italy and Spain and spanned both the acute and convalescent phases of COVID-19. The dataset comprised deeply sampled blood TCRbeta repertoires from subjects exposed to, actively infected with, or recovered from COVID-19. The material from the prospective study consisted of cDNA or gDNA derived from T cells, B-cell-depleted T cells, or PBMCs. The repertoires were made available in a free public database intended to serve as a resource for research on the immune response to SARS-CoV-2. The samples were drawn from two sources: the first 160 participants of the ongoing ImmuneRACE study, and some 1,300 subjects contributed by 6 global collaborators. Where available, HLA class I and class II types were obtained from metadata supplied by the sample provider rather than from assay-based typing. Sample metadata almost always included a de-identified subject ID, COVID-19 status, age in years and sex.

Comments on this clone: Its target antigen remains unknown. Base qualities are not provided; no much larger clone lies one nucleotide away.

The collaborating institutions used their own protocols to collect whole blood in K2EDTA tubes. Collaborator samples were shipped for TCRbeta analysis as frozen whole blood, isolated PBMCs, or DNA extracted from either sample type. TCRbeta CDR3 regions were amplified from genomic DNA by means of the immunoSEQ Assay, a bias-controlled multiplex PCR. In the original analysis: Nucleated cell counts per sample were estimated from amplification of reference gene primers within the assay. To quantify the absolute abundance of each unique TCRbeta CDR3 rearrangement, sequence reads were collapsed and filtered. Productive Simpson clonality was computed per sample as the square root of Simpson's diversity index over productive rearrangements. What TCRdb holds here is the immuneACCESS table cut down to in-frame rearrangements. Part of the clones is not present; checked against another copy, under half of the missing clones reflect an unresolved V gene, and the others are unexplained. V, J and clone size are those of that table, while D and trimming were read from the DNA. The sample profile shows 250,000 or so clones; 80% to 90% of them were found once. The ten largest clones add up to 5.5% to 8% of the sample.

Results and caveats for the whole study, not just this receptor: How much clinical and demographic metadata was included differed by source and by participant, and the metadata was provided uncurated.

Ends trimmed: V by 0 bases, J by 4 bases; bases unmatched to a gene: 2. The CDR3 holds 15 amino acids from the cysteine to the phenylalanine. Solely the CDR3 DNA is kept, with 45 bases framed from the first base. Sequences SGDLS (CDR1) and YYNGEE (CDR2) are obtained from the germline V gene. This receptor was identified in a man in his 60s with acute or convalescent COVID-19. What was sequenced was peripheral blood. This receptor chain uses TRBV9 and TRBJ2-3; 10 of the junction bases match TRBD1. The CDR3: CASSVVDRGADTQYF. In nucleotides, the sequence is TGTGCCAGCAGCGTAGTGGACAGGGGGGCAGATACGCAGTATTTT.